These 27 T cell receptor beta chains originate from one sample sequenced in a study of identical twins (dated by TCRdb to about 2016). Library construction relied on 5' RACE. The sequencer was an Illumina HiSeq 2000. TCRdb took the public reads, trimmed them with fastp at Q25, ran MiXCR for clone calling and kept in-frame beta chains. Rows with one shared CDR3 protein collapse into an entry with the most common genes and DNA. The table for this sample lists around 95,000 distinct CDR3 sequences; 5.9% of them were counted only once. The top ten hold about 12% of the sample. Sequenced sample: memory T cells sorted from blood. Reading the label with the study, this specimen's cell subset or site is: CD45RO+ enriched T cells. These receptors were taken from a woman aged 45 to 65 in good health.

This clonotype was counted many times. The V call is TRBV2, the J call TRBJ2-1; 8 bases line up with TRBD1. The CDR3 loop spans 14 amino acids. The ends lost 3 bases at V and 7 bases at J; junction bases unmatched: 5. The germline CDR1 and CDR2 sequences are SNHLY and FYNNEI. CDR3 loop: CASSDRTGGNEQFF. CDR3 DNA: TGTGCCAGCAGTGACCGAACAGGGGGTAATGAGCAGTTCTTC.

The chain links TRBV20-1 to TRBJ1-2, with a possible D match to TRBD1 (6 bases). The ends were cut back, 4 bases at V and 5 bases at J, with 11 bases in the middle. There are 12 residues in the CDR3. Per germline, CDR1 DFQATT and CDR2 SNEGSKA (reference sequence). The CDR3 DNA reads as TGCAGTGCTACCCCTACAGGGTATGGCTACACCTTC. It is translated as CSATPTGYGYTF.

This clonotype was seen many times. This chain connects TRBV6-5 to TRBJ1-5; D is unclear. V was clipped by 3 bases and J by 3 bases, with 18 bases between them. The length of the CDR3 is 17 residues. Germline-derived CDR1 and CDR2 are MNHEY and SVGAGI. The CDR3 reads CASSYRALTRDNQPQHF. The CDR3 nucleotides read TGTGCCAGCAGTTATCGGGCCCTTACACGGGACAATCAGCCCCAGCATTTT.

This clonotype was seen repeatedly, ten times or more. The chain uses TRBV5-6 and TRBJ1-2, with TRBD1 as a possible D gene (5 bases). Germline CDR1 is SGHDT and CDR2 is YYEEEE. The CDR3 covers 15 residues. V was clipped by 4 bases and J by 3 bases, with 16 bases between them. The CDR3 spells CASSVIGAGHYGYTF. The CDR3 nucleotides read TGTGCCAGCAGCGTGATCGGGGCCGGGCACTATGGCTACACCTTC.

The chain has TRBV5-1 and TRBJ1-1; D gene uncertain. The CDR3 has 14 amino acids. Trimming took 0 bases from V and 3 from J, leaving 9 bases between them. Germline-derived CDR1 and CDR2 are SGHRS and YFSETQ. The CDR3 DNA is TGCGCCAGCAGCTTGGAGAGAAGGGACACTGAAGCTTTCTTT. Translating it yields CASSLERRDTEAFF.

This clonotype was counted at least ten times. This rearrangement joins TRBV6-5 to TRBJ1-4; perhaps TRBD1 as D (5 bases). The CDR3 covers 15 residues. V was clipped by 8 bases and J by 5 bases, with 18 bases between them. Per germline, CDR1 MNHEY and CDR2 SVGAGI. CDR3 protein: CASGPGGALNEKLFF. CDR3 DNA sequence: TGTGCCAGCGGACCGGGGGGAGCCCTCAATGAAAAACTGTTTTTT.

In this sample, this clonotype turned up many times. V gene TRBV5-1 combines with J gene TRBJ2-3, with D uncertain. V shed 0 bases and J shed 9 bases, with 8 bases lying between them. The germline V gene encodes CDR1 SGHRS and CDR2 YFSETQ. The CDR3 totals 12 residues. The CDR3 is CASSLERMTQYF. CDR3 bases: TGCGCCAGCAGCTTGGAGAGGATGACGCAGTATTTT.

This clonotype was found many times. V and J are TRBV10-3 and TRBJ2-1; 12 bases match TRBD2. Germline V gene data show CDR1 as ENHRY and CDR2 as SYGVKD. This CDR3 spans 16 amino acids. V lost 6 bases and J lost 6; bases outside the gene matches: 9. The DNA of the CDR3 is TGTGCCATCAGCGGACAACTAGCGGGAGGATCCAATGAGCAGTTCTTC. This sequence encodes CAISGQLAGGSNEQFF.

This clonotype was observed many times. The chain links TRBV20-1 to TRBJ1-4, with D possibly being TRBD1 (5 bases). This CDR3 is built from 13 residues. Germline CDR1 reads DFQATT; CDR2 reads SNEGSKA (reference sequence). The V end was cut by 2 bases, the J end by 7 bases, with 11 bases between. The CDR3: CSARKGKAEKLFF. CDR3 nucleotide sequence: TGCAGTGCTAGAAAGGGGAAGGCTGAAAAACTGTTTTTT.

This clonotype came up many times. The V and J genes are TRBV10-1 and TRBJ2-7; 9 positions match TRBD1. With V trimmed by 1 base and J by 3 bases, 4 bases remained unmatched. The CDR3 has 15 residues. CDR1 and CDR2 from the germline V gene are WNHNN and SYGVQD (reference sequence). CDR3 nucleotides: TGCGCCAGCAGTGAGTTGGGACAGGGAATCTACGAGCAGTACTTC. This encodes CASSELGQGIYEQYF.

The sample holds a few counts of this clonotype. The genes are TRBV25-1 and TRBJ2-1; 8 nucleotides agree with TRBD2. CDR3 length: 14 residues. The germline CDR1 and CDR2 sequences are MGHDK and SYGVNS. V lost 4 bases to trimming and J lost 5 bases; unmatched junction nucleotides: 4. The CDR3 DNA reads TGTGCCAGCAGTGGAGCGGGAGTCGACAATGAGCAGTTCTTC. The encoded protein is CASSGAGVDNEQFF.

V gene TRBV5-1 combines with J gene TRBJ2-5; no definite D call. CDR3 length: 14 residues. Germline V gives CDR1 SGHRS, CDR2 YFSETQ. Trimming cost V 0 bases and J 7 bases, with 13 bases left between them. The CDR3 DNA sequence: TGCGCCAGCAGCTTGGGGGCCTCTGGGCCGACCCAGTACTTC. Translation gives CASSLGASGPTQYF.

There are many counts of this clonotype. The genes are TRBV12-3 or TRBV12-4 and TRBJ2-2, with unresolved D. Trimming left V 2 bases short and J 7 bases short, with 11 bases between. The CDR3 totals 14 residues. The CDR3 DNA follows: TGTGCCAGCAGTTTAAAGGGTCCAGGCGGGGAGCTGTTTTTT. This sequence encodes CASSLKGPGGELFF.

This clonotype was detected many times. This chain links TRBV3-1 with TRBJ2-3; perhaps TRBD2 as D (6 bases). The V end was cut by 4 bases, the J end by 1 base, with 15 bases between. CDR1 is LGHDT and CDR2 is YNNKEL in the germline V gene (reference sequence). The CDR3 contains 16 residues. CDR3 in DNA: TGTGCCAGCAGCCCAACGGGAGTATCCCGCACAGATACGCAGTATTTT. Residues: CASSPTGVSRTDTQYF.

The V call is TRBV30, the J call TRBJ1-1; D not resolved. The CDR3 is 15 amino acids. From germline, CDR1 is GTSNPN and CDR2 SVGIG (reference sequence). V was clipped by 3 bases and J by 1 base, with 15 bases between them. CDR3 sequence (DNA): TGTGCCTGGAGCGCTGGGAGACCCCCGAACACTGAAGCTTTCTTT. Its protein is CAWSAGRPPNTEAFF.

This clonotype occurred a few times. The CDR3 loop is CAWIPRSSYEQYF. The CDR3, as DNA: TGTGCCTGGATACCCAGGAGCTCCTACGAGCAGTACTTC. The rearrangement links TRBV30 to TRBJ2-7; D uncertain. This CDR3 has 13 amino acids. V lost 4 bases, J lost 0 bases, and 10 bases lay in between. From germline, CDR1 is GTSNPN and CDR2 SVGIG (reference sequence).

This clonotype has only a few counts. The rearrangement links TRBV29-1 to TRBJ1-2; D uncertain. V was shortened by 4 bases and J by 6 bases, with 9 bases between the two germline ends. Germline V gene data show CDR1 as SQVTM and CDR2 as ANQGSEA. The CDR3 spans 11 residues. The CDR3 spells CSVGAVDGYTF. The DNA for the CDR3 is TGCAGCGTTGGGGCAGTAGATGGCTACACCTTC.

This clonotype was found many times. The rearrangement uses TRBV12-3 or TRBV12-4 and TRBJ2-6; 8 bases line up with TRBD2. This CDR3 contains 15 residues. V lost 7 bases to trimming and J lost 1 base; unmatched junction nucleotides: 3. The CDR3: CASTVAGSGANVLTF. The CDR3 coding sequence is TGTGCCAGCACCGTAGCGGGATCTGGGGCCAACGTCCTGACTTTC.

This clonotype occurred many times. V and J are TRBV7-6 and TRBJ2-1; 12 bases align to TRBD2. Trimming removed 0 bases from V and 6 bases from J; junction bases left unmatched: 9. Germline CDR1 and CDR2: SGHVS and FNYEAQ. The CDR3 runs to 18 residues. CDR3: CASSLANFLAGGPNEQFF. The CDR3 nucleotides are TGTGCCAGCAGCTTAGCGAATTTTCTAGCGGGAGGGCCCAATGAGCAGTTCTTC.

The rearrangement links TRBV1 to TRBJ2-1; the DNA was not used to check the table's D call, TRBD2. TRBV1 is shown as a pseudogene. This CDR3 region has 17 residues. The CDR3 bases are TGCACCAGCAGCCAAGATAGCGTCTCCCTCTCCTACAATGAGCAGTTCTTC. Translating it yields CTSSQDSVSLSYNEQFF.

The chain has TRBV12-3 or TRBV12-4 and TRBJ2-4, with TRBD2 matching over 7 bases. Trimming took 5 bases from V and 7 from J; bases not matched to a gene: 17. This CDR3 region has 17 residues. CDR3 nucleotide sequence: TGTGCCAGCAGTCGATCAAATACCAGAGGGAGGGCGAACATTCAGTACTTC. The encoded protein is CASSRSNTRGRANIQYF.

Remarks on this clonotype: One end of the junction does not line up with germline, which may come from a read error. The rearrangement links TRBV19 to TRBJ2-1, with D possibly TRBD1 on 6 matching bases. This CDR3 has 12 amino acids. Germline V gene data show CDR1 as LNHDA and CDR2 as SQIVND (reference sequence). In DNA, the CDR3 is TGTGCCAGTAGAGTCAAAGGGGGTGAGGAGTTCTTC. It codes for CASRVKGGEEFF.

This clonotype was counted only a few times. J is TRBJ1-4 and V is TRBV2; unclear D gene. Germline loops: CDR1 SNHLY, CDR2 FYNNEI. There are 15 residues in the CDR3. V was pared by 1 base and J by 5 bases, with 11 bases between. The CDR3 loop is CASSEDSGGNEKLFF. CDR3 bases: TGTGCCAGCAGTGAAGACTCAGGCGGGAATGAAAAACTGTTTTTT.

This clonotype has a count of ten or more. The rearrangement joins TRBV7-9 to TRBJ2-5, with 7 bases fitting TRBD1. Germline V lookup: CDR1 SEHNR, CDR2 FQNEAQ (reference sequence). V was clipped by 5 bases and J by 6 bases; unmatched bases: 6. This CDR3 contains 13 residues. CDR3 DNA: TGTGCCAGCAGCCAAGGACAGGTCAAGACCCAGTACTTC. Protein product: CASSQGQVKTQYF.

This clonotype was seen a handful of times. The chain uses TRBV3-1 and TRBJ1-4; D gene ambiguous. Germline loops: CDR1 LGHDT, CDR2 YNNKEL (reference sequence). The V end lost 4 bases, the J end lost 10 bases, and 10 bases lay between the germline ends. The CDR3 sequence is 12 residues long. CDR3 residues: CASSPLEGKLFF. In DNA form, the CDR3 reads TGTGCCAGCAGCCCCTTGGAAGGAAAACTGTTTTTT.

This clonotype came up many times. V usage is TRBV4-1 and J usage is TRBJ1-2; the match to TRBD1 covers 7 bases. With 2 bases clipped from V and 12 bases from J, the junction kept 12 bases outside the gene matches. Germline V gene sequence: CDR1 MGHRA, CDR2 YSYEKL. The CDR3 consists of 14 residues. In nucleotides, the CDR3 is TGCGCCAGCAGCCAAACAGGGGCGGGGATAAGAAACACCTTC. Protein sequence: CASSQTGAGIRNTF.

J is TRBJ2-2 and V is TRBV5-5; D remains ambiguous. V lost 0 bases to trimming and J lost 5 bases, with 11 bases between them. The CDR3 loop spans 15 amino acids. Germline assignment: CDR1 SGHKS and CDR2 YYEKEE (reference sequence). CDR3 bases: TGTGCCAGCAGCTTGGAACTGGACCGAACCGGGGAGCTGTTTTTT. It is translated as CASSLELDRTGELFF.